The T cell receptor beta chain under discussion was sequenced for a study of T-cell reconstitution after alpha-beta-depleted transplantation in children. For TCRbeta, the library was prepared with unique molecular identifiers. From the PCR reads, TCRdb called clonotypes with MiXCR, one entry per CDR3 protein. Of hundreds of thousands of distinct CDR3 sequences in the sample, approximately 13% were seen once. Regarding the study as a whole: From surviving recipient T cells and thymic progenitors came the high day-60 TCRbeta diversity observed in some patients.

The V end was cut by 6 bases, the J end by 0 bases, with 7 bases between. The CDR3 spans 13 residues. Comment on this clonotype: Its antigen is as yet unknown.

The rearrangement links TRBV12-3 or TRBV12-4 to TRBJ2-3; TRBD1 or TRBD2 may be the D gene (5 bases each). This TCR derives from a male patient between 10 and 17 years old who had a stem cell transplant for acute myeloid leukemia, so the T cells may come from the graft donor. Here the sequenced sample was PBMCs, mostly from graft donor cells, taken 360 days after TCRalphabeta/CD19-depleted stem cell transplant. In DNA, the CDR3 is TGTGCCAGCAGGTGGGACAGCACAGATACGCAGTATTTT. Its protein product is CASRWDSTDTQYF.